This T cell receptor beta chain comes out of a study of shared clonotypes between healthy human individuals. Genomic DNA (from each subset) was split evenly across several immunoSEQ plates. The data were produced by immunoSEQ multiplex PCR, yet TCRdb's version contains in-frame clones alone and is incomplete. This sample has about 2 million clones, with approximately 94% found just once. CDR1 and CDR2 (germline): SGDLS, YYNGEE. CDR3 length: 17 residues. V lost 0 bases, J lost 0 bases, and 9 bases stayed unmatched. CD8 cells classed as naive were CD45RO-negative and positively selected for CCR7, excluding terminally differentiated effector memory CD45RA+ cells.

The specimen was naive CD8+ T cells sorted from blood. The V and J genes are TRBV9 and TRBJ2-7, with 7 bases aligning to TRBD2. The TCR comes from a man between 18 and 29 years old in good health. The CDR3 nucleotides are TGTGCCAGCAGCGTAGCTCCGGGGGAGCGGGACTCCTACGAGCAGTACTTC. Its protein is CASSVAPGERDSYEQYF.